This record concerns one TCR beta chain sequence. Antigen specificity is unknown. The length of the CDR3 is 13 residues. The ends lost 4 bases at V and 7 bases at J; junction bases unmatched: 8. Germline CDR1 and CDR2: GTSNPN and SVGIG (reference sequence). For each subset, genomic DNA was distributed in equal portions over several immunoSEQ plates. Repertoires were generated with immunoSEQ multiplex PCR, while TCRdb's copy carries only in-frame clones and drops some. This table has around 1.5 million clones, 98% appearing once. These data originate in a study of shared clonotypes between healthy human individuals. About the study: CD4 naive and memory got three plates each, CD8 naive two, CD8 memory one.

Study outcomes and limitations: Estimated richness values were generally larger in naive subsets than in memory subsets.

The chain links TRBV30 to TRBJ2-3, with TRBD1 matching 7 bases. The specimen sequenced was naive CD4+ T cells sorted from blood. Subset reported: CD45RA+ positively selected. This sequence was found in a man between 25 and 39 years old in good health. CDR3 residues: CAWNHGTANTQYF. The CDR3, as DNA: TGTGCCTGGAACCACGGGACAGCGAATACGCAGTATTTT. The entire variable domain, with the rest obtained from reference TRBV30 and TRBJ2-3, is as follows: SQTIHQWPATLVQPVGSPLSLECTVEGTSNPNLYWYRQAAGRGLQLLFYSVGIGQISSEVPQNLSASRPQDRQFILSSKKLLLSDSGFYLCAWNHGTANTQYFGPGTRLTVL.